These 17 T cell receptor beta chains share one sample of origin, sequenced in a study of blood T cell repertoires in COVID-19. Data came from immunoSEQ multiplex PCR; TCRdb stores just in-frame clones and leaves some out. The table includes approximately 200,000 clones, approximately 84% detected once. Sequenced sample: peripheral blood. The origin of the receptors is a human donor with acute or convalescent COVID-19. The donor label of this sample is uncertain.

The chain uses TRBV12-3 or TRBV12-4 and TRBJ1-4; TRBD1 is a possible D gene (6 bases). The germline V and J ends were trimmed by 3 bases and 13 bases, with 9 bases remaining between them. CDR3 length: 11 residues. Written as DNA, the CDR3 is TGTGCCAGCAGTTTTGGGGGGGCACTGTTTTTT. Protein product: CASSFGGALFF.

This clone appeared a single time. This rearrangement joins TRBV7-9 to TRBJ1-1; 7 bases fit TRBD1. The CDR3 consists of 16 residues. CDR1 and CDR2 (germline): SEHNR, FQNEAQ (reference sequence). V lost 5 bases to trimming and J lost 1 base; unmatched junction nucleotides: 10. The CDR3 loop is CASSTRTGGGNTEAFF. The CDR3 DNA sequence: TGTGCCAGCAGCACGCGGACAGGAGGGGGGAACACTGAAGCTTTCTTT.

This chain joins TRBV28 and TRBJ1-4; D perhaps matches TRBD1 (6 bases). Germline lookup yields CDR1 MDHEN and CDR2 SYDVKM. V gave up 5 bases and J gave up 5 bases, with 9 bases separating them. The CDR3 is made up of 13 amino acids. This CDR3 is CASSEGGNEKLFF. CDR3 DNA: TGTGCCAGCAGTGAGGGGGGGAATGAAAAACTGTTTTTT.

Only one count was recorded for this clone. The chain employs TRBV19 and TRBJ1-2, with 7 bases lining up with TRBD1. The CDR3 consists of 15 residues. The V gene's germline CDR1 is LNHDA and CDR2 SQIVND (reference sequence). V was pared by 7 bases and J by 8 bases, with 16 bases of the junction left unmatched. CDR3 coding DNA: TGTGCCAGTATCTCGGTGGCAGGGGGAAAAGAAGGCTACACCTTC. It translates to CASISVAGGKEGYTF.

The gene calls are TRBV9 and TRBJ1-4; tentatively, D is TRBD1 (5 bases). The germline V gene encodes CDR1 SGDLS and CDR2 YYNGEE. This CDR3 contains 15 residues. Between the trimmed V and J ends, which lost 0 bases and 8 bases, there was a span of 14 bases. DNA for the CDR3: TGTGCCAGCAGCGTAGATAGTCAGGGTTACGAAAAACTGTTTTTT. Encoded protein: CASSVDSQGYEKLFF.

The chain couples TRBV11-2 to TRBJ1-1; D gene ambiguous. The V end lost 3 bases, the J end lost 4 bases, and 12 bases lay between the germline ends. The CDR3 contains 14 residues. CDR1 and CDR2 from the germline V gene are SGHAT and FQNNGV. For the CDR3, the DNA is TGTGCCAGCAGCTTCCTTCACTCAAGCACTGAAGCTTTCTTT. It yields the protein CASSFLHSSTEAFF.

This rearrangement joins TRBV28 to TRBJ1-1, with D uncertain. This CDR3 is built from 11 residues. The V end was cut by 6 bases, the J end by 6 bases, with 8 bases between. CDR1 is MDHEN and CDR2 is SYDVKM in the germline V gene. The CDR3 DNA reads as TGTGCCAGCAGCTCAGGTCCTGAAGCTTTCTTT. It encodes CASSSGPEAFF.

Regarding this clone: Other DNA variants within this sample encode the same CDR3. The chain carries TRBV5-8 and TRBJ2-7, with 10 positions matching TRBD1. This CDR3 region has 15 residues. J was trimmed by 4 bases and V by 0 bases; bases with no gene match: 4. Germline CDR1 SGHTS, CDR2 YDEGEE. The CDR3 nucleotides are TGTGCCAGCAGCTTGGTGGGGACAGGGGCGTACGAGCAGTACTTC. Amino acid sequence: CASSLVGTGAYEQYF.

V usage is TRBV5-6 and J usage is TRBJ2-4; 9 bases map to TRBD1. Unmatched junction bases numbered 7, after V lost 2 bases and J lost 1 base. From germline, CDR1 is SGHDT and CDR2 YYEEEE. The CDR3 is 17 amino acids. CDR3 in amino acids: CASSFGQGRSAKNIQYF. DNA of the CDR3: TGTGCCAGCAGCTTTGGACAGGGGAGAAGTGCCAAAAACATTCAGTACTTC.

The CDR3 bases are TGTGCCAGCAGTTATAACCGGGACAGGCCCCAAGAGACCCAGTACTTC. Its protein product is CASSYNRDRPQETQYF. The chain couples TRBV2 to TRBJ2-5, with 8 bases that match TRBD1. Losses at the gene ends were 5 bases for V and 1 base for J; bases not matched to a gene: 9. CDR3 length equals 16 residues. Germline assignment: CDR1 SNHLY and CDR2 FYNNEI.

The gene calls are TRBV6-1 and TRBJ2-3, with D possibly TRBD1 on 5 matching bases. This CDR3 has 14 amino acids. Trimming left V 3 bases short and J 4 bases short, with 11 bases between. CDR1 MNHNS and CDR2 SASEGT come from the germline V gene. CDR3 sequence reads: CASSEGRVADTQYF. The CDR3 DNA is TGTGCCAGCAGTGAGGGCAGGGTGGCAGATACGCAGTATTTT.

The chain uses TRBV7-3 and TRBJ1-1; the match to TRBD1 covers 9 bases. Germline V CDR1 and CDR2: SGHTA, FQGTGA. The length of the CDR3 is 15 residues. V gave up 4 bases and J gave up 0 bases; unmatched junction bases: 3. The CDR3 protein is CASSSTGGLNTEAFF. In DNA form, the CDR3 reads TGTGCCAGCAGCTCGACAGGGGGTTTGAACACTGAAGCTTTCTTT.

The chain is built from TRBV25-1 and TRBJ2-1, with 8 bases fitting TRBD2. The CDR3 is 15 amino acids. With V trimmed by 3 bases and J by 1 base, 2 bases remained unmatched. Germline CDR1 reads MGHDK; CDR2 reads SYGVNS. In DNA form, the CDR3 reads TGTGCCAGCAGTGACGCGGGAGGATCCTACAATGAGCAGTTCTTC. It yields the protein CASSDAGGSYNEQFF.

There are a few counts of this clone. The rearrangement links TRBV3-1 (or the pseudogene TRBV3-2) to TRBJ2-1, with TRBD2 identical over 10 bases. This CDR3 spans 17 amino acids. With V trimmed by 0 bases and J by 8 bases, 10 bases remained unmatched. Germline CDR1 reads LGHDT; CDR2 reads YNNKEL (reference sequence). The CDR3 protein is CASSQDLSASGSDEQFF. The CDR3 nucleotides are TGTGCCAGCAGCCAAGATCTTTCGGCTAGCGGGAGTGATGAGCAGTTCTTC.

The chain recombines TRBV9 with TRBJ2-7; no clear D gene. This CDR3 region has 14 residues. Germline lookup yields CDR1 SGDLS and CDR2 YYNGEE. Trimming removed 0 bases from V and 2 bases from J, with 9 bases in between. CDR3 coding DNA: TGTGCCAGCAGCGTAGATCTCGTAGCCTACGAGCAGTACTTC. It encodes CASSVDLVAYEQYF.

This sequence joins TRBV5-5 and TRBJ2-7; TRBD1 matches at 8 bases. The CDR3 runs 14 residues. The J segment lost 4 bases and the V segment lost 5 bases, leaving 8 bases of the junction unmatched. Germline CDR1 is SGHKS and CDR2 is YYEKEE (reference sequence). The CDR3 is CASSQTTGGYEQYF. The CDR3 coding sequence is TGTGCCAGCAGTCAAACCACAGGGGGGTACGAGCAGTACTTC. The full variable domain, in which reference TRBV5-5 and TRBJ2-7 provide the parts outside the CDR3, is DAGVTQSPTHLIKTRGQQVTLRCSPISGHKSVSWYQQVLGQGPQFIFQYYEKEERGRGNFPDRFSARQFPNYSSELNVNALLLGDSALYLCASSQTTGGYEQYFGPGTRLTVT.

This chain links TRBV27 with TRBJ2-2; TRBD2 aligns across 7 bases. This CDR3 has 15 residues. Germline CDR1 MNHEY, CDR2 SMNVEV (reference sequence). Losses at the gene ends were 2 bases for V and 5 bases for J; bases not matched to a gene: 5. The CDR3 protein is CASSLREDWTGELFF. DNA for the CDR3: TGTGCCAGCAGTTTACGGGAGGATTGGACCGGGGAGCTGTTTTTT.